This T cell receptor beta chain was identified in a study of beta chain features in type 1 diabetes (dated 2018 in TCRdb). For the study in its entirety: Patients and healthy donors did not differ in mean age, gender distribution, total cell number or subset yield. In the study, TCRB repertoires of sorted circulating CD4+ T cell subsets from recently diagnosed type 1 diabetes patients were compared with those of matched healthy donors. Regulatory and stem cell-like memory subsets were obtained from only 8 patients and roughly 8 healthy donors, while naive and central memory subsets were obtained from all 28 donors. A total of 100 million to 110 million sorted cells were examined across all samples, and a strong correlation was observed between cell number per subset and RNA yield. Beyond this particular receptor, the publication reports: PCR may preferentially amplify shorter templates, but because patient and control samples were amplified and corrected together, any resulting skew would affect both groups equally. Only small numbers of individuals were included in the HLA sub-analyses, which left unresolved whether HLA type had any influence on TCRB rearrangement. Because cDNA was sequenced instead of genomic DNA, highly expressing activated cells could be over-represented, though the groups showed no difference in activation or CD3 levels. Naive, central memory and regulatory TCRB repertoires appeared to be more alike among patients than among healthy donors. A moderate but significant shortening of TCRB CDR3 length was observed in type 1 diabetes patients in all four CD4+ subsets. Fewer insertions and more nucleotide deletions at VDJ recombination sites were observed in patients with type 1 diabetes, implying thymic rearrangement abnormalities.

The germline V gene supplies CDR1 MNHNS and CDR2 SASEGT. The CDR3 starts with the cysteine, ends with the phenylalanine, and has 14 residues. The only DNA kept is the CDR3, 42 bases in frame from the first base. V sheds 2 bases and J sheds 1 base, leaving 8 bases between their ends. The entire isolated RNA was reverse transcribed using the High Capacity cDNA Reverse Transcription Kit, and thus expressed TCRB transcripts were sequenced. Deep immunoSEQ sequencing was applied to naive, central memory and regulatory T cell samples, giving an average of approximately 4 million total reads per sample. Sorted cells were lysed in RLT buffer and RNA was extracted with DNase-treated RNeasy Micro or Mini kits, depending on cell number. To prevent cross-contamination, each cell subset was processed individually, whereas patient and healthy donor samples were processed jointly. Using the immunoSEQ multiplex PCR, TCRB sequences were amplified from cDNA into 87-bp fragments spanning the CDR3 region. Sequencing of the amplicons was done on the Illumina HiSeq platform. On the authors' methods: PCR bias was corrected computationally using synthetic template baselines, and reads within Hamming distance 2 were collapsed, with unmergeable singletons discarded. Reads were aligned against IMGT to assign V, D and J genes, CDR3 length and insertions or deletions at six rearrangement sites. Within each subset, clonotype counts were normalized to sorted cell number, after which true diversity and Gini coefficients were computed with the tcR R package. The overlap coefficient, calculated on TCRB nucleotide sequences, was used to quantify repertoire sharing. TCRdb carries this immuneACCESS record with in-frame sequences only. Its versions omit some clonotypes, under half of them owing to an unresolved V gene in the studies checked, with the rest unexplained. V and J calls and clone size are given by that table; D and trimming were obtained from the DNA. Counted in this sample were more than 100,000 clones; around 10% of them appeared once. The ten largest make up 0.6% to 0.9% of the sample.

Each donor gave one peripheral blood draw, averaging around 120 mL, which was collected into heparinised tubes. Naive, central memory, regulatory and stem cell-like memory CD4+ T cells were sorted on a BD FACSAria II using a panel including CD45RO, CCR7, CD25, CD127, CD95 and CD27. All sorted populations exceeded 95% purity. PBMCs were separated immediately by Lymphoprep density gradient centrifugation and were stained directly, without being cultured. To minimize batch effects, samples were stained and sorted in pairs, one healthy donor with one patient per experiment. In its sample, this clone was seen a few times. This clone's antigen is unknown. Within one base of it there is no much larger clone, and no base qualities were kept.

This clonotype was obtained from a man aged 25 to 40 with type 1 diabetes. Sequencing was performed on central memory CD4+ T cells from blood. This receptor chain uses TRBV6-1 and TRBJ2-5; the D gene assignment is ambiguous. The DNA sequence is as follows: TGTGCCAGCAGTGAAACAACAGCCCAAGAGACCCAGTACTTC. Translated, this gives CASSETTAQETQYF.